These T cell receptor beta chains were read from a single sample in a study of T-cell memory formation after mild COVID-19. TCRdb reprocessed the 5' RACE reads with MiXCR, giving one entry per CDR3 protein. Among about 470,000 distinct CDR3 sequences listed, roughly 18% were seen once. The sequencing input was PBMCs or a T cell subset sorted from them (not recorded which). The receptors were gathered from an adult woman who had mild COVID-19 (a few samples of this study predate the infection). Cell type and time point are not known. The CDR3 runs from the conserved cysteine through the conserved F or W. Fields, in order: clone size, J gene, V gene, D gene, CDR3 length, CDR3 protein, CDR3 DNA. A D gene is named only where the DNA matches it firmly. For some rows the clone size is stated as once, few or many, or as a class when expanded; others skip it.

-,TRBJ2-3,TRBV7-8,-,17,CASSLDPLEAGTDTQYF,TGTGCCAGCAGCTTAGATCCCCTAGAGGCAGGCACAGATACGCAGTATTTT
-,TRBJ2-6,TRBV4-1,-,16,CASSQRRGAGANVLTF,TGCGCCAGCAGCCAACGTCGGGGCGCTGGGGCCAACGTCCTGACTTTC
few,TRBJ2-7,TRBV7-2,TRBD1,14,CASRERGQGYEQYF,TGTGCCAGCAGGGAGCGGGGACAGGGTTACGAGCAGTACTTC
-,TRBJ1-2,TRBV15,-,14,CATSISGALYGYTF,TGTGCCACCAGCATTTCAGGGGCTCTCTATGGCTACACCTTC
once,TRBJ2-3,TRBV20-1,TRBD2,17,CSASGLIASGGTDTQYF,TGCAGTGCTAGCGGACTTATAGCTAGCGGGGGTACAGATACGCAGTATTTT
-,TRBJ2-3,TRBV24-1,TRBD2,16,CATSDPTSGSTDTQYF,TGTGCCACCAGTGATCCGACTAGCGGGAGCACAGATACGCAGTATTTT
-,TRBJ2-7,TRBV21-1,-,14,CANPPVSGLYEQYF,TGTGCCAACCCCCCCGTGTCAGGGCTCTACGAGCAGTACTTC
-,TRBJ2-7,TRBV5-1,TRBD2,14,CASSVGGRAYEQYF,TGCGCCAGCAGCGTCGGAGGGAGGGCCTACGAGCAGTACTTC
-,TRBJ2-5,TRBV12-3/TRBV12-4,TRBD2,15,CASSPRGSGEETQYF,TGTGCCAGCAGTCCACGGGGGAGCGGGGAAGAGACCCAGTACTTC
-,TRBJ2-3,TRBV12-3/TRBV12-4,TRBD1,17,CASSSGTVSYSTDTQYF,TGTGCCAGCAGTTCCGGGACAGTTAGCTATAGCACAGATACGCAGTATTTT
few,TRBJ2-7,TRBV5-1,-,14,CASSLAVDIYEQYF,TGCGCCAGCAGCTTGGCCGTAGATATCTACGAGCAGTACTTC